Presented here are 24 T cell receptor beta chains from one specimen sequenced in a study of OX40 agonist ivuxolimab in advanced cancers. Here immunoSEQ multiplex PCR was the method, and the copy in TCRdb shows in-frame clones only, minus some. The sample holds about 46,000 clones, approximately 80% seen once. The material sequenced was CD4+ or CD8+ T cells sorted from blood, taken in a trial of the OX40 agonist ivuxolimab. The receptors come from an adult with an advanced solid tumor such as melanoma, head and neck, liver or kidney cancer.

J is TRBJ1-2 and V is TRBV30, with a possible D match to TRBD1 (6 bases). Trimming cost V 2 bases and J 8 bases, with 9 bases left between them. CDR1 and CDR2 (germline): GTSNPN, SVGIG (reference sequence). The CDR3 is 11 amino acids. The CDR3 sequence is CAWSTGSGYTF. CDR3 nucleotides: TGTGCCTGGAGTACAGGGAGCGGCTACACCTTC.

This rearrangement joins TRBV30 to TRBJ2-7; D perhaps matches TRBD2 (6 bases). Germline CDR1 and CDR2: GTSNPN and SVGIG (reference sequence). The CDR3 length is 12 residues. The ends were cut back, 4 bases at V and 3 bases at J, with 10 bases in the middle. The CDR3 DNA reads as TGTGCCTGGAAAACCGGGAGCTACGAGCAGTACTTC. Protein product: CAWKTGSYEQYF.

V usage is TRBV10-2 and J usage is TRBJ2-1; 7 bases are a match to TRBD2. The germline V gene encodes CDR1 WSHSY and CDR2 SAAADI. The CDR3 length is 16 residues. V trimming: 2 bases; J trimming: 1 base; junction bases outside the gene matches: 5. The DNA of the CDR3 is TGCGCCAGCAGTGAGGGTGGCGGGGGTTCCTACAATGAGCAGTTCTTC. Its protein product is CASSEGGGGSYNEQFF.

J is TRBJ1-1 and V is TRBV20-1; the D is unclear. Germline CDR1 reads DFQATT; CDR2 reads SNEGSKA (reference sequence). The CDR3 covers 11 residues. Trimming pared 5 bases from V and 6 bases from J, leaving 10 bases between. The CDR3 loop is CSAQDGPEAFF. In DNA form, the CDR3 reads TGCAGTGCTCAGGACGGACCTGAAGCTTTCTTT.

This chain joins TRBV19 and TRBJ2-5, with D perhaps matching TRBD2 (6 bases). The CDR3 consists of 11 residues. V gave up 11 bases and J gave up 7 bases, with 14 bases separating them. Germline V gives CDR1 LNHDA, CDR2 SQIVND (reference sequence). CDR3 coding DNA: TGTGCCTCCCAGGAGGGGTGGACCCAGTACTTC. Translation: CASQEGWTQYF.

The V and J genes are TRBV7-2 and TRBJ2-1; no clear D gene. Germline CDR1 reads SGHTA; CDR2 reads FQGNSA. There are 12 residues in the CDR3. Trimming shortened V by 3 bases and J by 10 bases, and 10 bases separated the two germline ends. The CDR3: CASSFGSREQFF. The DNA of the CDR3 is TGTGCCAGCAGCTTTGGCTCCCGGGAGCAGTTCTTC.

The chain employs TRBV10-2 and TRBJ1-4, with 9 bases that match TRBD1. With 5 bases clipped from V and 6 bases from J, the junction kept 7 bases outside the gene matches. Germline V gene data show CDR1 as WSHSY and CDR2 as SAAADI. This CDR3 contains 15 residues. The CDR3 coding sequence is TGCGCCAGCAGTATCTCCGGGACAGGGTATGAAAAACTGTTTTTT. Amino acid sequence: CASSISGTGYEKLFF.

The chain combines TRBV7-2 with TRBJ2-2; TRBD1 agrees at 8 bases. V lost 5 bases to trimming and J lost 3 bases; unmatched junction nucleotides: 5. Per the germline V gene, CDR1 is SGHTA and CDR2 is FQGNSA. The CDR3 is 15 amino acids. CDR3 sequence (DNA): TGTGCCAGCAGCCGAACAGGGGGATACACCGGGGAGCTGTTTTTT. It specifies CASSRTGGYTGELFF.

This sequence joins TRBV10-2 and TRBJ2-6, with D possibly TRBD1 on 5 matching bases. In germline, CDR1 is WSHSY, CDR2 SAAADI. This CDR3 has 15 amino acids. V was pared by 6 bases and J by 0 bases, with 9 bases between. CDR3 sequence reads: CASRDDSSGANVLTF. The CDR3 DNA reads TGCGCCAGCAGAGACGACAGCTCTGGGGCCAACGTCCTGACTTTC.

This clone was observed a single time. The chain uses TRBV7-3 and TRBJ1-1, with 11 bases fitting TRBD1. CDR3 length: 17 amino acids. The germline CDR1 and CDR2 sequences are SGHTA and FQGTGA. The V gene end was trimmed by 2 bases and the J gene end by 0 bases; junction bases not matched to a gene: 5. CDR3 sequence (DNA): TGTGCCAGCAGCTTAGTAGGACAGGGGGCGGTGAACACTGAAGCTTTCTTT. It translates to CASSLVGQGAVNTEAFF.

This clone was recorded a few times. The chain uses TRBV11-2 and TRBJ1-1; maybe TRBD1 (6 bases). There are 11 residues in the CDR3. The V and J ends lost 5 bases and 12 bases respectively, with 13 bases between them. In germline, CDR1 is SGHAT, CDR2 FQNNGV. CDR3 protein: CASSPRQGTFF. The CDR3 bases are TGTGCCAGCAGCCCTCGGCAGGGGACTTTCTTT.

V and J are TRBV2 and TRBJ2-7; TRBD2 is a possible D gene (5 bases). This CDR3 has 13 amino acids. Trimming removed 6 bases at V and 2 bases at J, with 11 bases between. Germline V gene data show CDR1 as SNHLY and CDR2 as FYNNEI. The CDR3 protein is CASRFDYTYEQYF. CDR3 nucleotides: TGTGCCAGCAGATTCGACTACACCTACGAGCAGTACTTC.

On this clone: The junction shows a germline mismatch at one end, possibly a read error. The chain employs TRBV2 and TRBJ1-1; no clear D gene. This CDR3 region has 13 residues. CDR1 is SNHLY, CDR2 FYNNEI, per germline. CDR3: CASRWGVNAEAFF. As DNA, the CDR3 is TGTGCCAGCAGATGGGGAGTGAACGCTGAAGCTTTCTTT.

The gene calls are TRBV18 and TRBJ1-1, with 8 bases aligning to TRBD1. The CDR3 length is 14 residues. V shed 4 bases and J 0 bases; nucleotides not matched to a gene: 1. Germline CDR1 reads KGHSH; CDR2 reads LQKENI. CDR3 DNA sequence: TGTGCCAGCTCACAGACAGGGGTGAACACTGAAGCTTTCTTT. It codes for CASSQTGVNTEAFF.

This sequence joins TRBV7-9 and TRBJ2-1; 14 positions agree with TRBD2. Germline V gene sequence: CDR1 SEHNR, CDR2 FQNEAQ (reference sequence). With 5 bases clipped from V and 4 bases from J, the junction kept 10 bases outside the gene matches. The CDR3 is 18 amino acids. In nucleotides, the CDR3 is TGTGCCAGCAGCCCCCAGGGGACTAGCGGGGGCCCTTACAATGAGCAGTTCTTC. The encoded protein is CASSPQGTSGGPYNEQFF.

The genes are TRBV18 and TRBJ1-1; 7 bases fit TRBD1. With 1 base clipped from V and 0 bases from J, the junction kept 2 bases outside the gene matches. Looked up from germline, CDR1 is KGHSH and CDR2 is LQKENI. The CDR3 spans 15 residues. The CDR3 loop reads CASSPQGAVNTEAFF. The DNA for the CDR3 is TGTGCCAGCTCACCACAGGGGGCTGTGAACACTGAAGCTTTCTTT. Complete variable domain (other parts from reference TRBV18 and TRBJ1-1): NAGVMQNPRHLVRRRGQEARLRCSPMKGHSHVYWYRQLPEEGLKFMVYLQKENIIDESGMPKERFSAEFPKEGPSILRIQQVVRGDSAAYFCASSPQGAVNTEAFFGQGTRLTVV.

This chain's CDR3 is CASRTSGTSGYEQYF. The CDR3 nucleotides read TGTGCCAGCCGCACCTCCGGGACTAGCGGTTACGAGCAGTACTTC. The V call is TRBV18, the J call TRBJ2-7, with 11 bases matching TRBD2. From germline, CDR1 is KGHSH and CDR2 LQKENI. The CDR3 spans 15 residues. V lost 8 bases and J lost 4; bases outside the gene matches: 10.

The CDR3 loop reads CASSLSPGETQYF. Here the CDR3 DNA reads TGCGCCAGCAGCTTGTCACCTGGGGAGACCCAGTACTTC. The chain links TRBV5-1 to TRBJ2-5; D is uncertain. The CDR3 totals 13 residues. V was trimmed by 1 base and J by 5 bases, leaving 9 bases between them. Germline V lookup: CDR1 SGHRS, CDR2 YFSETQ.

The DNA for the CDR3 is TGTGCCAGCAGCTCCCTAGGGCGGGGGGGAGGCGAGCAGTACTTC. Translating gives CASSSLGRGGGEQYF. The gene calls are TRBV7-6 and TRBJ2-7; 9 nucleotides line up with TRBD2. Germline trimming cut 4 bases from V and 6 bases from J; bases unmatched to any gene: 10. CDR3 length: 15 residues. Germline V CDR1 and CDR2: SGHVS, FNYEAQ. Full variable domain (missing parts from reference TRBV7-6 and TRBJ2-7): GAGVSQSPRYKVTKRGQDVALRCDPISGHVSLYWYRQALGQGPEFLTYFNYEAQQDKSGLPNDRFSAERPEGSISTLTIQRTEQRDSAMYRCASSSLGRGGGEQYFGPGTRLTVT.

V gene TRBV5-4 combines with J gene TRBJ2-7, with 9 bases matching TRBD1. The CDR3 has 16 amino acids. CDR1 and CDR2 from the germline V gene are SGHNT and YYREEE (reference sequence). V lost 2 bases to trimming and J lost 6 bases; unmatched junction nucleotides: 12. The CDR3 region has the DNA TGTGCCAGCAGCTTATCAACCGGGACAGGGATGGTCGAGCAGTACTTC. Translation gives CASSLSTGTGMVEQYF.

The gene calls are TRBV28 and TRBJ1-2; D perhaps matches TRBD1 (5 bases). V lost 7 bases to trimming and J lost 2 bases, with 17 bases between them. Germline-derived CDR1 and CDR2 are MDHEN and SYDVKM. CDR3 length: 15 amino acids. CDR3 in amino acids: CASTPSGTINYGYTF. CDR3 nucleotides: TGTGCCAGCACTCCTTCGGGGACTATAAACTATGGCTACACCTTC.

The genes are TRBV13 and TRBJ2-7, with TRBD2 matching over 11 bases. The CDR3 is made up of 17 amino acids. Trimming removed 1 base from V and 1 base from J; junction bases left unmatched: 6. CDR1 and CDR2 (germline): PRHDT, FYEKMQ (reference sequence). In DNA form, the CDR3 reads TGTGCCAGCAGCTTAGTCGGACTAGCGGGTTTTTCCTACGAGCAGTACTTC. It codes for CASSLVGLAGFSYEQYF.

In its sample, this clone was seen once. The J gene is TRBJ1-5, the V gene TRBV7-2, with D uncertain. V lost 5 bases to trimming and J lost 0 bases, with 11 bases between them. Germline assignment: CDR1 SGHTA and CDR2 FQGNSA. The CDR3 has 15 residues. The DNA of the CDR3 is TGTGCCAGCAGCCCCGCACGGTATAGCAATCAGCCCCAGCATTTT. Translating gives CASSPARYSNQPQHF.

This chain uses TRBV7-2 with TRBJ2-6; D may match TRBD1 or TRBD2 (5 bases each). This CDR3 has 15 residues. CDR1 is SGHTA, CDR2 FQGNSA, per germline. V gave up 0 bases and J gave up 4 bases, with 7 bases separating them. The CDR3 here is CASSLAGAGANVLTF. Written as DNA, the CDR3 is TGTGCCAGCAGCTTAGCCGGGGCCGGGGCCAACGTCCTGACTTTC.